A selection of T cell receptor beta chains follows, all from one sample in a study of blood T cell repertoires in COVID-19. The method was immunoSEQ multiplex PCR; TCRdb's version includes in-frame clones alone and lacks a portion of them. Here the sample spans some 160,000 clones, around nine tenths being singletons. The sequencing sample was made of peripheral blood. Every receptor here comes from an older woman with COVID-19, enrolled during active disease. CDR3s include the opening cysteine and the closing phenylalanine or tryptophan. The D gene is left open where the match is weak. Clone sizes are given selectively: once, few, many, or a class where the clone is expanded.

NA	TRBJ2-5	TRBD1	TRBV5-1	CASSLGPRGLETQYF	TGCGCCAGCAGCTTGGGCCCCAGGGGGTTAGAGACCCAGTACTTC
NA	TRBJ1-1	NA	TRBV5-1	CASSYGSGSTEAFF	TGCGCCAGCAGTTACGGGTCGGGGAGCACTGAAGCTTTCTTT
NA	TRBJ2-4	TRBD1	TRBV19	CASSEGASKNIQYF	TGTGCCAGTAGTGAGGGGGCCTCCAAAAACATTCAGTACTTC
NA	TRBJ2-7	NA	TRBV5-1	CASSLGPATDEQYF	TGCGCCAGCAGCTTGGGCCCCGCAACTGACGAGCAGTACTTC
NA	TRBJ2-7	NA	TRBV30	CAWSVPGAYEQYF	TGTGCCTGGAGTGTACCGGGGGCCTACGAGCAGTACTTC
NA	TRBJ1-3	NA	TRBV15	CATSRDSQGVTIYF	TGTGCCACCAGCAGAGATTCGCAGGGCGTCACCATATATTTT
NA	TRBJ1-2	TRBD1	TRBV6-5	CASSRQGSYGYTF	TGTGCCAGCAGTAGACAGGGTAGCTATGGCTACACCTTC
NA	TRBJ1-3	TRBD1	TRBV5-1	CASSRQGAGNTIYF	TGCGCCAGCAGCAGACAGGGGGCTGGAAACACCATATATTTT
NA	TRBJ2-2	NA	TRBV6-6	CASSSSGTTGELFF	NA
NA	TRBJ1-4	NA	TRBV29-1	CSVGPGYSNEKLFF	TGCAGCGTTGGCCCAGGGTACAGTAATGAAAAACTGTTTTTT
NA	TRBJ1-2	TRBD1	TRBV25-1	CASSELTGGVGYTF	TGTGCCAGCAGTGAATTGACAGGGGGCGTTGGCTACACCTTC
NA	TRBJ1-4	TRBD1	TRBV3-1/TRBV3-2	CASSQDGTEAEKLFF	TGTGCCAGCAGCCAAGATGGGACAGAGGCGGAAAAACTGTTTTTT
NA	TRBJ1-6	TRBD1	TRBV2	CASREGQGGSSPLHF	TGTGCCAGCAGGGAAGGACAGGGTGGATCTTCACCCCTCCACTTT
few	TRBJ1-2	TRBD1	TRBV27	CASGRLSLDRARSYGYTF	TGTGCCAGCGGACGACTCTCTCTGGACAGGGCGAGGAGCTATGGCTACACCTTC
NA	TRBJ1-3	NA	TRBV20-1	CSASRQGGNTIYF	TGCAGTGCTAGTAGGCAGGGTGGAAACACCATATATTTT
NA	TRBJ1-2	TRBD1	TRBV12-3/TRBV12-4	CASTVEGAGGYTF	TGTGCCAGCACCGTCGAGGGGGCTGGTGGCTACACCTTC
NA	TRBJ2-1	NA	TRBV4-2	CASSLAGALYNEQFF	TGTGCCAGCAGCCTCGCGGGGGCCCTTTACAATGAGCAGTTCTTC
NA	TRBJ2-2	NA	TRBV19	CASSIARGSTGELFF	TGTGCCAGTAGTATAGCCCGGGGGAGCACCGGGGAGCTGTTTTTT
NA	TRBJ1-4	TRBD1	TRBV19	CASSIRQGSNEKLFF	TGTGCCAGTAGTATAAGACAGGGGTCTAATGAAAAACTGTTTTTT